The 32 T cell receptor beta chains presented below share a single source sample, sequenced in a study of human versus mouse CDR3 diversity and MHC coevolution. Libraries were prepared by immunoSEQ multiplex PCR; TCRdb keeps only in-frame clonotypes and omits some of them. The sample carries tens of thousands of clones, 85% to 95% recorded once. Sequenced material: naive CD4+ T cells from blood. Subset reported: CD45RO-negative CD62L-positive naive CD4 T cells. The receptors were sampled from a person between 55 and 70 years old in good health.

The genes are TRBV10-1 and TRBJ2-5; 8 bases fit TRBD2. Trimming cost V 2 bases and J 2 bases; bases outside gene matches: 4. The CDR3 extends over 15 amino acids. Per germline, CDR1 WNHNN and CDR2 SYGVQD (reference sequence). In DNA, the CDR3 is TGCGCCAGCAGTGAGGGGGCGGGAGGACAAGAGACCCAGTACTTC. Its protein is CASSEGAGGQETQYF.

The genes are TRBV7-9 and TRBJ2-3; 8 bases are shared with TRBD2. J lost 0 bases, V lost 1 base, and 3 bases had no gene match. CDR1 and CDR2 (germline): SEHNR, FQNEAQ (reference sequence). This CDR3 region has 16 residues. CDR3 bases: TGTGCCAGCAGCTTAGGACTAGCGCGAAGCACAGATACGCAGTATTTT. This encodes CASSLGLARSTDTQYF.

The chain is built from TRBV7-6 and TRBJ1-3; possible D gene TRBD1, 6 bases. V lost 1 base and J 3 bases, leaving 10 bases between the germline ends. The CDR3 is 15 residues long. Germline assignment: CDR1 SGHVS and CDR2 FNYEAQ. The CDR3 DNA is TGTGCCAGCAGCTTAGACAGGGTCGGTGGAAACACCATATATTTT. Its protein is CASSLDRVGGNTIYF.

This chain uses TRBV19 with TRBJ2-7; weak D call: TRBD1 (6 bases). Trimming cost V 6 bases and J 3 bases, with 15 bases left between them. Germline-derived CDR1 and CDR2 are LNHDA and SQIVND (reference sequence). The CDR3 sequence is 14 residues long. CDR3 in DNA: TGTGCCAGTAGCCAGCGTGCACAGGGCTACGAGCAGTACTTC. This encodes CASSQRAQGYEQYF.

The chain joins TRBV4-1 to TRBJ2-7, with 11 bases fitting TRBD2. CDR1 MGHRA and CDR2 YSYEKL come from the germline V gene. This CDR3 is built from 16 residues. V trimming: 4 bases; J trimming: 0 bases; junction bases outside the gene matches: 5. This CDR3 reads CASSLLAGGYSYEQYF. The CDR3 DNA reads TGCGCCAGCAGCCTCCTAGCGGGAGGCTACTCCTACGAGCAGTACTTC.

The V and J genes are TRBV2 and TRBJ1-4; possible D gene TRBD1, 6 bases. The germline V gene has CDR1 SNHLY and CDR2 FYNNEI. V dropped 5 bases and J dropped 4 bases, with 17 bases sitting between them. The CDR3 loop spans 16 amino acids. CDR3 amino acids: CASSPQGTGNNEKLFF. In DNA form, the CDR3 reads TGTGCCAGCAGTCCCCAGGGGACGGGAAATAATGAAAAACTGTTTTTT.

The chain recombines TRBV5-1 with TRBJ2-1, with TRBD2 matching over 12 bases. In germline, CDR1 is SGHRS, CDR2 YFSETQ. The CDR3 is 16 residues long. V shed 1 base, J shed 4 bases, and the junction held 3 bases outside the gene matches. CDR3 loop: CASSLPTSGSYNEQFF. DNA of the CDR3: TGCGCCAGCAGCTTGCCGACTAGCGGGAGTTACAATGAGCAGTTCTTC. Full variable domain (missing parts from reference TRBV5-1 and TRBJ2-1): KAGVTQTPRYLIKTRGQQVTLSCSPISGHRSVSWYQQTPGQGLQFLFEYFSETQRNKGNFPGRFSGRQFSNSRSEMNVSTLELGDSALYLCASSLPTSGSYNEQFFGPGTRLTVL.

This clone has just one count. The chain combines TRBV15 with TRBJ2-1; 12 bases line up with TRBD2. CDR3 size: 17 residues. CDR1 is LNHNV and CDR2 is YYDKDF in the germline V gene (reference sequence). V lost 3 bases to trimming and J lost 1 base; unmatched junction nucleotides: 4. The CDR3 protein is CATSSSTSGRSYNEQFF. The CDR3 DNA reads as TGTGCCACCAGCAGCTCAACTAGCGGGAGGTCCTACAATGAGCAGTTCTTC.

The CDR3: CAISPNGQGNLDEQYF. For the CDR3, the DNA is TGTGCCATCAGCCCGAACGGGCAGGGTAATTTAGACGAGCAGTACTTC. The chain combines TRBV10-3 with TRBJ2-7; perhaps TRBD1 as D (5 bases). This CDR3 is built from 16 residues. Germline V lookup: CDR1 ENHRY, CDR2 SYGVKD. The germline V and J ends were trimmed by 6 bases and 5 bases, with 23 bases remaining between them.

V gene TRBV29-1 combines with J gene TRBJ2-7; 10 bases agree with TRBD2. The CDR3 covers 15 residues. V was pared by 3 bases and J by 0 bases, with 5 bases of the junction left unmatched. CDR1 is SQVTM and CDR2 is ANQGSEA in the germline V gene. As DNA, the CDR3 is TGCAGCGTTGAGGGGGCTAGCGGGAGCTCCTACGAGCAGTACTTC. It codes for CSVEGASGSSYEQYF.

V is TRBV18 and J is TRBJ2-7; TRBD2 is a possible D gene (6 bases). CDR1 is KGHSH, CDR2 LQKENI, per germline. This CDR3 is 13 amino acids long. V lost 0 bases to trimming and J lost 6 bases, with 9 bases between them. CDR3 sequence (DNA): TGTGCCAGCTCACCACCGGTCGGGGGCGAGCAGTACTTC. This codes for CASSPPVGGEQYF.

The rearrangement links TRBV11-2 to TRBJ2-1, with 7 bases aligning to TRBD2. Losses at the gene ends were 6 bases for V and 0 bases for J; bases not matched to a gene: 8. Per the germline V gene, CDR1 is SGHAT and CDR2 is FQNNGV. The CDR3 loop spans 16 amino acids. This CDR3 reads CASRAFRTSSYNEQFF. CDR3 DNA sequence: TGTGCCAGCAGGGCCTTCCGGACTAGCTCCTACAATGAGCAGTTCTTC.

The J gene is TRBJ1-1, the V gene TRBV5-8; TRBD1 is a possible D gene (6 bases). CDR1 and CDR2 (germline): SGHTS, YDEGEE. The CDR3 contains 13 residues. V shed 0 bases and J shed 10 bases, with 13 bases lying between them. CDR3 sequence: CASSLVLRGAAFF. CDR3 nucleotide sequence: TGTGCCAGCAGCTTGGTCCTCCGGGGGGCAGCTTTCTTT.

The chain has TRBV11-1 and TRBJ1-1; D ambiguous. Trimming took off 5 bases at V and 5 bases at J, with 12 bases between the two ends. The length of the CDR3 is 13 residues. Germline V CDR1 and CDR2: SGHAT, FQDESV (reference sequence). CDR3 sequence reads: CASSINGVTEAFF. The CDR3 nucleotides read TGTGCCAGCAGCATAAACGGGGTGACTGAAGCTTTCTTT.

V usage is TRBV18 and J usage is TRBJ2-1, with TRBD2 matching 14 bases. Trimming at V came to 4 bases and at J to 7 bases, leaving 6 bases not matched to a gene. CDR1 is KGHSH, CDR2 LQKENI, per germline. The CDR3 runs to 16 residues. The CDR3 DNA sequence: TGTGCCAGCTCACTCTCCGGGACTAGCGGGGGAAATGAGCAGTTCTTC. Translation: CASSLSGTSGGNEQFF.

V gene TRBV6-5 combines with J gene TRBJ2-1; 8 positions agree with TRBD2. From germline, CDR1 is MNHEY and CDR2 SVGAGI. The CDR3 extends over 15 amino acids. The V and J ends lost 4 bases and 3 bases, in that order; junction bases with no gene match: 5. CDR3 region: CASSSSGSDYNEQFF. The CDR3 DNA reads as TGTGCCAGCAGTTCGAGCGGGAGTGACTACAATGAGCAGTTCTTC.

The chain is built from TRBV5-8 and TRBJ2-2, with 12 bases matching TRBD2. V gave up 4 bases and J gave up 6 bases; unmatched junction bases: 7. Germline CDR1 and CDR2: SGHTS and YDEGEE. The CDR3 totals 16 residues. Here the CDR3 reads CASSPASGRASGELFF. CDR3 DNA: TGTGCCAGCAGCCCAGCTAGCGGGAGGGCATCCGGGGAGCTGTTTTTT.

This clone was observed a single time. The chain couples TRBV2 to TRBJ1-5, with unresolved D. Trimming shortened V by 4 bases and J by 5 bases, and 9 bases separated the two germline ends. CDR3 size: 13 residues. Germline V gene lookup returns CDR1 SNHLY and CDR2 FYNNEI. The CDR3 DNA is TGTGCCAGCAGTGTGTACCGGGATCAGCCCCAGCATTTT. Translated, it gives CASSVYRDQPQHF.

The chain couples TRBV19 to TRBJ2-1; TRBD1 matches 7 bases. This CDR3 has 15 residues. Germline-derived CDR1 and CDR2 are LNHDA and SQIVND (reference sequence). Trimming removed 10 bases from V and 5 bases from J; junction bases left unmatched: 14. CDR3 DNA sequence: TGTGCCACCGCCCTCGGGACAGCGGCTAACAATGAGCAGTTCTTC. This encodes CATALGTAANNEQFF.

The chain uses TRBV2 and TRBJ2-7, with TRBD1 identical over 7 bases. Trimming took 6 bases from V and 2 from J; bases not matched to a gene: 7. Per the germline V gene, CDR1 is SNHLY and CDR2 is FYNNEI. The CDR3 spans 14 residues. The CDR3 is CASRGDSRTYEQYF. CDR3 DNA: TGTGCCAGCAGGGGGGACAGTCGTACCTACGAGCAGTACTTC.

V and J are TRBV19 and TRBJ1-3; D not resolved. CDR1 is LNHDA and CDR2 is SQIVND in the germline V gene (reference sequence). The CDR3 sequence is 14 residues long. V was pared by 5 bases and J by 2 bases, with 10 bases between. This CDR3 reads CASSLPAAGNTIYF. The CDR3 bases are TGTGCCAGTAGTCTCCCGGCGGCTGGAAACACCATATATTTT.

V gene TRBV19 combines with J gene TRBJ1-6, with D possibly matching TRBD1 (5 bases). This CDR3 region has 13 residues. Trimming took off 6 bases at V and 7 bases at J, with 10 bases between the two ends. Germline V gene sequence: CDR1 LNHDA, CDR2 SQIVND (reference sequence). The CDR3 DNA reads as TGTGCCAGTAGGACGACAGAGAATTCACCCCTCCACTTT. As protein: CASRTTENSPLHF.

The chain's CDR3 is CASSFGGQTYNSPLHF. The CDR3 DNA follows: TGTGCCAGCAGTTTCGGGGGGCAGACCTATAATTCACCCCTCCACTTT. The chain uses TRBV7-2 and TRBJ1-6; D might be TRBD1 (6 bases). V dropped 6 bases and J dropped 2 bases, with 14 bases sitting between them. Germline lookup yields CDR1 SGHTA and CDR2 FQGNSA. The CDR3 totals 16 residues.

The rearrangement links TRBV18 to TRBJ1-5, with 8 bases matching TRBD1. CDR3 length equals 16 residues. With V trimmed by 2 bases and J by 6 bases, 9 bases remained unmatched. Germline CDR1 and CDR2: KGHSH and LQKENI. The CDR3 reads CASSPARAGGGQPQHF. The CDR3 DNA sequence: TGTGCCAGCTCACCAGCCCGGGCAGGGGGCGGTCAGCCCCAGCATTTT.

This chain links TRBV6-1 with TRBJ2-3, with 9 bases fitting TRBD2. Germline V gives CDR1 MNHNS, CDR2 SASEGT. V trimming: 2 bases; J trimming: 5 bases; junction bases outside the gene matches: 8. The CDR3 sequence is 16 residues long. The DNA for the CDR3 is TGTGCCAGCAGTGAAAAGAGCGGGAGGCCAAGAGATACGCAGTATTTT. This codes for CASSEKSGRPRDTQYF.

J is TRBJ2-1 and V is TRBV14, with 8 bases lining up with TRBD1. V was pared by 3 bases and J by 9 bases, with 10 bases of the junction left unmatched. Germline lookup yields CDR1 SGHDN and CDR2 FVKESK. This CDR3 has 15 amino acids. The DNA of the CDR3 is TGTGCCAGCAGCCAGATGACAGGGGCTCAACTTGAGCAGTTCTTC. Protein: CASSQMTGAQLEQFF.

This chain connects TRBV7-9 to TRBJ1-1; tentatively, D is TRBD1 (5 bases). Trimming removed 1 base from V and 0 bases from J, with 9 bases in between. The CDR3 has 15 residues. Germline V gene lookup returns CDR1 SEHNR and CDR2 FQNEAQ (reference sequence). The DNA for the CDR3 is TGTGCCAGCAGCTTAGTGGACACACTGAACACTGAAGCTTTCTTT. This encodes CASSLVDTLNTEAFF.

This chain joins TRBV7-3 and TRBJ2-7; 8 bases align to TRBD2. The CDR3 consists of 14 residues. Germline CDR1 is SGHTA and CDR2 is FQGTGA. With 1 base clipped from V and 2 bases from J, the junction kept 1 base outside the gene matches. The CDR3 DNA follows: TGTGCCAGCAGCTTAATAGCGGGGACCTACGAGCAGTACTTC. Translating gives CASSLIAGTYEQYF.

V and J are TRBV19 and TRBJ2-1, with 7 bases identical to TRBD1. The CDR3 extends over 14 amino acids. CDR1 and CDR2 (germline): LNHDA, SQIVND (reference sequence). Trimming took 9 bases from V and 0 from J; bases not matched to a gene: 5. The CDR3 sequence: CASLRTGSYNEQFF. The DNA of the CDR3 is TGTGCCAGCCTAAGGACAGGCTCCTACAATGAGCAGTTCTTC.

The chain uses TRBV5-1 and TRBJ2-2; D gene uncertain. Per the germline V gene, CDR1 is SGHRS and CDR2 is YFSETQ. With 0 bases removed from V and 1 base from J, the gap between germline ends came to 4 bases. There are 14 residues in the CDR3. CDR3 coding DNA: TGCGCCAGCAGCTTGGACATGAACACCGGGGAGCTGTTTTTT. Translated, it gives CASSLDMNTGELFF.

The V call is TRBV18, the J call TRBJ2-5; tentative D call: TRBD1 (6 bases). Germline CDR1 and CDR2: KGHSH and LQKENI. Trimming cost V 6 bases and J 2 bases, with 10 bases left between them. CDR3 length equals 13 residues. CDR3 loop: CASSDSRQETQYF. CDR3 nucleotide sequence: TGTGCCAGCTCGGACAGCCGACAAGAGACCCAGTACTTC.

CDR3 nucleotide sequence: TGCAGCGTTGTAACAGGGAGCTCTGGAGACTACACCTTC. Its protein is CSVVTGSSGDYTF. The genes are TRBV29-1 and TRBJ1-2; a possible D gene is TRBD1 (6 bases). In germline, CDR1 is SQVTM, CDR2 ANQGSEA. The CDR3 has 13 residues. Trimming took off 4 bases at V and 10 bases at J, with 19 bases between the two ends.